A selection of T cell receptor beta chains follows, all from one sample in a study of T cell repertoires in cytomegalovirus infection. Their cognate antigens are unknown. TCRdb fed the reads into MiXCR, producing one record per CDR3 protein. The sample consists of about 920,000 distinct CDR3 sequences, approximately 30% of them appearing once. The starting material was cultured CD8+ T cells from PBMCs, obtained from culture after CMV antigen stimulation. All receptors derive from a human donor in good health (CMV status not recorded). Some clones in this sample may be carry-over from other donors' samples. Each CDR3 is given with its conserved first and last residue. Each record gives: J gene, clone size, V gene, D gene, CDR3 protein, CDR3 DNA. The D gene is left open where the match is weak. Where a row states a size, it is once, few, many or the class of an expanded clone; other rows omit it.

TRBJ2-5	.	TRBV7-9	TRBD2	CASSLPAGGPNGETQYF	TGTGCCAGCAGCTTGCCAGCGGGGGGCCCAAATGGAGAGACCCAGTACTTC
TRBJ2-3	many	TRBV7-2	.	CASSLDPIEHSDTQYF	TGTGCCAGCAGCCTGGACCCGATAGAACACAGTGATACGCAGTATTTT
TRBJ1-5	.	TRBV20-1	TRBD1	CSARGRGQNWDQPQHF	TGCAGTGCTAGAGGGAGGGGACAGAACTGGGATCAGCCCCAGCATTTT
TRBJ1-6	.	TRBV9	TRBD1	CASSAPGQGVSPLHF	TGTGCCAGCAGCGCCCCGGGACAGGGAGTGTCACCCCTCCACTTT
TRBJ2-5	.	TRBV7-6	.	CASSLPRISQETQYF	TGTGCCAGCAGCTTACCCCGGATCTCCCAAGAGACCCAGTACTTC
TRBJ1-1	.	TRBV10-3	TRBD1	CAISGAQQGLWAEAFF	TGTGCCATCAGTGGGGCCCAACAGGGGTTGTGGGCTGAAGCTTTCTTT
TRBJ2-5	.	TRBV7-3	.	CASSPTGGGVRETQYF	TGTGCCAGCAGCCCCACAGGAGGGGGGGTGAGAGAGACCCAGTACTTC
TRBJ1-2	.	TRBV12-3/TRBV12-4	TRBD1	CASSENRGGYTF	TGTGCCAGCAGCGAGAACAGGGGTGGCTACACCTTC
TRBJ2-3	.	TRBV4-1	.	CASSQVFTSTDTQYF	TGCGCCAGCAGCCAAGTCTTCACTAGCACAGATACGCAGTATTTT
TRBJ2-5	.	TRBV27	.	CASSTRAPGLETQYF	TGTGCCAGCAGTACACGGGCCCCGGGCCTAGAGACCCAGTACTTC
TRBJ2-5	few	TRBV10-3	TRBD2	CAISETWTSGGQTQYF	TGTGCCATCAGTGAGACTTGGACTAGCGGGGGGCAGACCCAGTACTTC
TRBJ2-2	once	TRBV19	.	CASSIISAGELFF	TGTGCCAGTAGTATAATAAGCGCCGGGGAGCTGTTTTTT
TRBJ1-4	few	TRBV27	.	CASSYGHGEKKLFF	TGTGCCAGCAGTTACGGACATGGTGAGAAAAAACTGTTTTTT
TRBJ1-5	few	TRBV6-1	TRBD1	CPIGGTVQNQPQHF	TGTCCCATCGGGGGGACAGTTCAAAATCAGCCCCAGCATTTT
TRBJ1-1	.	TRBV4-1	.	CASSQGTTNTEAFF	TGCGCCAGCAGCCAAGGGACAACGAACACTGAAGCTTTCTTT
TRBJ2-1	.	TRBV6-2/TRBV6-3	.	CASGSISGPQGQFF	TGTGCCAGCGGATCAATCTCCGGTCCACAGGGGCAGTTCTTC
TRBJ1-5	.	TRBV28	.	CASSRPPGGFNQPQHF	TGTGCCAGCAGTCGTCCCCCTGGGGGATTCAATCAGCCCCAGCATTTT
TRBJ2-2	few	TRBV6-5	.	CASSSAGWNTGELFF	TGTGCCAGCAGTTCTGCGGGGTGGAACACCGGGGAGCTGTTTTTT